Below are 20 T cell receptor beta chains sequenced from a single sample in a study of T-cell memory formation after mild COVID-19. One entry per CDR3 protein results from TCRdb running MiXCR on the 5' RACE reads. The sample lists roughly 610,000 distinct CDR3 sequences; around a sixth were seen once. Source material: PBMCs or a T cell subset sorted from them (not recorded which). These receptors all stem from an adult woman who had mild COVID-19 (a few samples of this study predate the infection). Cell type and time point are not known.

The chain links TRBV7-9 to TRBJ2-7; TRBD2 is a possible D gene (6 bases). The germline V and J ends were trimmed by 6 bases and 1 base, with 13 bases remaining between them. Germline CDR1 reads SEHNR; CDR2 reads FQNEAQ (reference sequence). The CDR3 contains 14 residues. The CDR3 bases are TGTGCCAGCAGTAGGAGGGGTCCTTCCTACGAGCAGTACTTC. This encodes CASSRRGPSYEQYF.

The chain has TRBV2 and TRBJ1-2, with 9 bases fitting TRBD1. Germline assignment: CDR1 SNHLY and CDR2 FYNNEI. V lost 5 bases, J lost 2 bases, and 9 bases stayed unmatched. This CDR3 has 16 amino acids. CDR3 residues: CASSLVPGQGNYGYTF. CDR3 DNA sequence: TGTGCCAGCAGTTTAGTCCCGGGACAGGGAAACTATGGCTACACCTTC.

This clonotype was counted between two and nine times. This chain uses TRBV27 with TRBJ1-5; D perhaps matches TRBD1 (5 bases). CDR1 and CDR2 (germline): MNHEY, SMNVEV (reference sequence). V lost 1 base and J 0 bases, leaving 10 bases between the germline ends. The CDR3 spans 16 residues. The CDR3 DNA is TGTGCCAGCAGTTTATTTGGGGGTCTTAGCAATCAGCCCCAGCATTTT. Protein: CASSLFGGLSNQPQHF.

The V gene is TRBV12-5, the J gene TRBJ2-3; D gene ambiguous. Germline lookup yields CDR1 LGHNT and CDR2 FRNRAP. Trimming removed 2 bases at V and 2 bases at J, with 8 bases between. The CDR3 runs to 14 residues. CDR3 sequence (DNA): TGTGCTAGTGGTTTGACGCTCTACACAGATACGCAGTATTTT. The encoded protein is CASGLTLYTDTQYF.

This clonotype turned up a few times. The rearrangement uses TRBV12-3 or TRBV12-4 and TRBJ1-1, with D tentatively TRBD1 (5 bases). This CDR3 is built from 14 residues. Trimming removed 6 bases at V and 1 base at J, with 12 bases between. Here the CDR3 reads CASRWEGSNTEAFF. The CDR3, as DNA: TGTGCCAGCAGGTGGGAGGGGTCGAACACTGAAGCTTTCTTT.

This clonotype was seen more than once but under ten times. V gene TRBV28 combines with J gene TRBJ2-1; no firm D call. The V end lost 0 bases, the J end lost 9 bases, and 6 bases lay between the germline ends. Germline CDR1 reads MDHEN; CDR2 reads SYDVKM. The CDR3 covers 12 residues. The CDR3 loop reads CASSLWTSEQFF. For the CDR3, the DNA is TGTGCCAGCAGTTTATGGACCTCTGAGCAGTTCTTC.

The gene calls are TRBV4-1 and TRBJ1-4, with a possible D match to TRBD1 (6 bases). Germline CDR1 and CDR2: MGHRA and YSYEKL. The CDR3 length is 16 residues. Trimming removed 0 bases at V and 2 bases at J, with 10 bases between. CDR3 nucleotide sequence: TGCGCCAGCAGCCAAGACCGGACAGCTACTAATGAAAAACTGTTTTTT. Its protein is CASSQDRTATNEKLFF.

This clonotype appeared a few times. This chain uses TRBV5-1 with TRBJ2-1, with 7 bases that match TRBD2. Germline trimming cut 0 bases from V and 0 bases from J; bases unmatched to any gene: 9. The CDR3 is made up of 18 amino acids. CDR1 is SGHRS, CDR2 YFSETQ, per germline. DNA for the CDR3: TGCGCCAGCAGCTTGGGATTCAGCGGGACCAGCTCCTACAATGAGCAGTTCTTC. It encodes CASSLGFSGTSSYNEQFF. Combining the CDR3 with reference TRBV5-1 and TRBJ2-1 gives the whole variable domain KAGVTQTPRYLIKTRGQQVTLSCSPISGHRSVSWYQQTPGQGLQFLFEYFSETQRNKGNFPGRFSGRQFSNSRSEMNVSTLELGDSALYLCASSLGFSGTSSYNEQFFGPGTRLTVL.

V usage is TRBV7-3 and J usage is TRBJ2-7, with D perhaps matching TRBD1 or TRBD2 (5 bases each). The CDR3 spans 13 residues. V lost 5 bases and J 6 bases, leaving 14 bases between the germline ends. Germline CDR1 reads SGHTA; CDR2 reads FQGTGA. The CDR3 DNA reads TGTGCCAGCAGCCCCCTGAGTGGGACCGAGCAGTACTTC. This encodes CASSPLSGTEQYF.

This clonotype was observed once. V and J are TRBV11-3 and TRBJ2-7, with D unresolved. Germline assignment: CDR1 SGHNT and CDR2 YENEEA. The length of the CDR3 is 13 residues. Deletions cut 0 bases from V and 3 bases from J, with 6 bases between. CDR3 bases: TGTGCCAGCAGCTTAGATAAGGGCTACGAGCAGTACTTC. It yields the protein CASSLDKGYEQYF.

The CDR3 region is CASSLLGRGFGEQFF. CDR3 DNA: TGTGCCAGCAGTTTACTCGGGAGAGGGTTCGGTGAGCAGTTCTTC. The genes are TRBV12-3 or TRBV12-4 and TRBJ2-1; tentative D call: TRBD2 (6 bases). V lost 2 bases and J lost 9, with 17 bases in between. The CDR3 contains 15 residues.

This clonotype was seen repeatedly, ten times or more. CDR3 bases: TGCGCCAGCAGCTTAGCGGGAGAAGGCAATGAGCAGTTCTTC. This sequence encodes CASSLAGEGNEQFF. The V call is TRBV5-1, the J call TRBJ2-1, with 8 bases that match TRBD2. Germline V gene lookup returns CDR1 SGHRS and CDR2 YFSETQ. The CDR3 length is 14 residues. V was clipped by 2 bases and J by 6 bases; unmatched bases: 4.

The genes are TRBV7-3 and TRBJ2-5; perhaps TRBD1 as D (6 bases). Germline V gene sequence: CDR1 SGHTA, CDR2 FQGTGA. The CDR3 runs to 15 residues. V lost 5 bases and J lost 7, with 20 bases in between. The CDR3 region has the DNA TGTGCCAGCAGCCCCCAACCCGGGACACACGGGACCCAGTACTTC. Its translation: CASSPQPGTHGTQYF. The complete variable domain, with remaining parts taken from reference TRBV7-3 and TRBJ2-5, reads GAGVSQTPSNKVTEKGKYVELRCDPISGHTALYWYRQSLGQGPEFLIYFQGTGAADDSGLPNDRFFAVRPEGSVSTLKIQRTERGDSAVYLCASSPQPGTHGTQYFGPGTRLLVL.

The chain is built from TRBV19 and TRBJ1-6; possibly TRBD1 for D (5 bases). The V gene's germline CDR1 is LNHDA and CDR2 SQIVND (reference sequence). Trimming cost V 3 bases and J 15 bases, with 9 bases left between them. The CDR3 consists of 11 residues. CDR3 loop: CASSMGPGLHF. CDR3 in DNA: TGTGCCAGTAGTATGGGACCCGGCCTCCACTTT.

The J gene is TRBJ2-1, the V gene TRBV9, with a tentative D call TRBD2 (5 bases). The CDR3 loop spans 16 amino acids. Germline V gene lookup returns CDR1 SGDLS and CDR2 YYNGEE. V dropped 5 bases and J dropped 4 bases, with 19 bases sitting between them. This CDR3 is CASRLFVLRGYNEQFF. The CDR3, as DNA: TGTGCCAGCAGACTCTTCGTCCTACGGGGTTACAATGAGCAGTTCTTC.

The chain is built from TRBV6-2 or TRBV6-3 and TRBJ1-2, with D perhaps TRBD1 (5 bases). The CDR3 has 14 amino acids. Germline V CDR1 and CDR2: MNHEY, SVGEGT. The V and J ends lost 4 bases and 8 bases respectively, with 17 bases between them. CDR3 amino acids: CASSFMLGTWGYTF. In nucleotides, the CDR3 is TGTGCCAGCAGTTTCATGCTGGGGACCTGGGGCTACACCTTC.

This clonotype showed up just a few times. This sequence joins TRBV3-1 and TRBJ2-3; the D gene is possibly TRBD1 (6 bases). V was pared by 5 bases and J by 4 bases, with 16 bases between. The CDR3 consists of 15 residues. Germline assignment: CDR1 LGHDT and CDR2 YNNKEL (reference sequence). CDR3 region: CASSSTGPIADTQYF. For the CDR3, the DNA is TGTGCCAGCAGCTCCACAGGGCCCATCGCAGATACGCAGTATTTT.

V and J are TRBV15 and TRBJ1-5; the match to TRBD1 covers 7 bases. Looked up from germline, CDR1 is LNHNV and CDR2 is YYDKDF (reference sequence). The CDR3 runs to 14 residues. The V and J ends lost 5 bases and 5 bases, in that order; junction bases with no gene match: 6. The DNA for the CDR3 is TGTGCCACCAGCTCTGACAGGGTTGATCAGCCCCAGCATTTT. Translating gives CATSSDRVDQPQHF.

V gene TRBV5-8 combines with J gene TRBJ2-7, with D hard to call. CDR3 length: 11 residues. V dropped 7 bases and J dropped 6 bases, with 11 bases sitting between them. Germline CDR1 reads SGHTS; CDR2 reads YDEGEE. For the CDR3, the DNA is TGTGCCAGCCCGGTAGTAAGCGAGCAGTACTTC. Protein sequence: CASPVVSEQYF.

This clonotype occurred a few times. J is TRBJ1-2 and V is TRBV27; 10 bases map to TRBD1. V dropped 2 bases and J dropped 1; count of bases not matched to a gene: 7. The CDR3 runs 17 residues. CDR1 and CDR2 from the germline V gene are MNHEY and SMNVEV (reference sequence). The DNA for the CDR3 is TGTGCCAGCAGTTTACGAGGGACAGGGGACTTTAACTATGGCTACACCTTC. Amino acids: CASSLRGTGDFNYGYTF.